These 9 T cell receptor beta chains were sequenced from one sample in a study of cytomegalovirus exposure and HLA in healthy donors. Vbeta (60) and Jbeta (13) primers were used in the PCR. Sequencing used immunoSEQ multiplex PCR; TCRdb keeps in-frame clones, though not all of them. The sample holds some 130,000 clones; approximately 62% are singletons and the top ten take approximately 1.6%. The sequencing sample was made of PBMCs. These receptors were taken from a human donor in good health.

This chain links TRBV7-2 with TRBJ1-2, with D hard to call. Germline CDR1 reads SGHTA; CDR2 reads FQGNSA. Trimming removed 11 bases from V and 3 bases from J, with 10 bases in between. The CDR3 is made up of 11 amino acids. DNA for the CDR3: TGTGCCTCCGGGTCTTACTATGGCTACACCTTC. It specifies CASGSYYGYTF.

This clone was counted only a few times. The V gene is TRBV11-2, the J gene TRBJ2-1, with TRBD2 identical over 7 bases. Germline V lookup: CDR1 SGHAT, CDR2 FQNNGV. The CDR3 is made up of 13 amino acids. Trimming at V came to 8 bases and at J to 5 bases, leaving 6 bases not matched to a gene. CDR3: CASGLAENNEQFF. The CDR3, as DNA: TGTGCCAGCGGGCTAGCGGAGAACAATGAGCAGTTCTTC.

The rearrangement uses TRBV29-1 and TRBJ2-7, with 10 bases fitting TRBD2. The CDR3 sequence is 14 residues long. Germline CDR1 is SQVTM and CDR2 is ANQGSEA. V was clipped by 2 bases and J by 3 bases; unmatched bases: 4. The CDR3 region has the DNA TGCAGCGTTGAAATTAGCGGGAGGAACTACGAGCAGTACTTC. Encoded protein: CSVEISGRNYEQYF.

The V call is TRBV7-7, the J call TRBJ2-7; a possible D gene is TRBD1 (6 bases). The CDR3 is 14 amino acids. Germline V gene data show CDR1 as SSHAT and CDR2 as FNYEAQ (reference sequence). V was trimmed by 1 base and J by 6 bases, leaving 13 bases between them. The DNA of the CDR3 is TGTGCCAGCAGCTTAGGCCAGGGGAATGGCGAGCAGTACTTC. Translation gives CASSLGQGNGEQYF.

For this clone: This specimen includes other DNA sequences encoding the same CDR3. The chain has TRBV9 and TRBJ2-2, with a weak D call TRBD2 (5 bases). This CDR3 is built from 15 residues. Per the germline V gene, CDR1 is SGDLS and CDR2 is YYNGEE. V shed 4 bases and J shed 6 bases, with 16 bases lying between them. The CDR3 loop reads CASSLREGPSGELFF. CDR3 coding DNA: TGTGCCAGCAGCCTCCGGGAAGGCCCCTCCGGGGAGCTGTTTTTT.

This clone was counted only a few times. V and J are TRBV9 and TRBJ2-6, with 9 positions matching TRBD1. V lost 0 bases, J lost 0 bases, and 1 base stayed unmatched. The CDR3 consists of 17 residues. CDR1 and CDR2 from the germline V gene are SGDLS and YYNGEE. The CDR3 DNA reads TGTGCCAGCAGCGTAGGGGACAGGGCCTCTGGGGCCAACGTCCTGACTTTC. Translated: CASSVGDRASGANVLTF. Supplemented by reference TRBV9 and TRBJ2-6, the full variable domain reads DSGVTQTPKHLITATGQRVTLRCSPRSGDLSVYWYQQSLDQGLQFLIQYYNGEERAKGNILERFSAQQFPDLHSELNLSSLELGDSALYFCASSVGDRASGANVLTFGAGSRLTVL.

CDR3: CASSTGSPYEQYF. CDR3 coding DNA: TGTGCCAGTAGTACAGGGTCTCCCTACGAGCAGTACTTC. This rearrangement joins TRBV19 to TRBJ2-7, with a weak D call TRBD1 (5 bases). The V end was cut by 4 bases, the J end by 2 bases, with 9 bases between. CDR1 and CDR2 from the germline V gene are LNHDA and SQIVND (reference sequence). This CDR3 contains 13 residues.

The CDR3 spells CASSQEPSLGTGELFF. The CDR3 region has the DNA TGCGCCAGCAGCCAAGAGCCTTCTCTCGGCACCGGGGAGCTGTTTTTT. V gene TRBV4-1 combines with J gene TRBJ2-2; no reliable D call. The CDR3 contains 16 residues. Germline loops: CDR1 MGHRA, CDR2 YSYEKL. The V end lost 0 bases, the J end lost 4 bases, and 12 bases lay between the germline ends.

This clone was recorded a few times. This sequence joins TRBV18 and TRBJ2-1; the D gene is possibly TRBD1 (6 bases). The CDR3 length is 15 residues. CDR1 is KGHSH and CDR2 is LQKENI in the germline V gene. The V and J ends lost 0 bases and 10 bases respectively, with 16 bases between them. The CDR3 sequence is CASSPPSGGTREQFF. The CDR3 nucleotides are TGTGCCAGCTCACCACCTAGTGGGGGCACACGGGAGCAGTTCTTC. Full variable domain (remainder filled in from reference TRBV18 and TRBJ2-1): NAGVMQNPRHLVRRRGQEARLRCSPMKGHSHVYWYRQLPEEGLKFMVYLQKENIIDESGMPKERFSAEFPKEGPSILRIQQVVRGDSAAYFCASSPPSGGTREQFFGPGTRLTVL.